This T cell receptor (beta chain) was sequenced during a study of vaccination effects on CD4 cells after COVID-19. Whole-study results and caveats: Clones of infection and vaccine origin contracted markedly late after vaccination.

Generated by immunoSEQ multiplex PCR, the TCRdb table keeps only in-frame clones and is missing some. The sample has some 69,000 clones; about 67% are singletons. Expansion of antigen-specific CD4+ T cells with viral peptide pools was carried out by the ViraFEST assay before sequencing. Following a roughly 9-day culture, CD4+ T cells were purified. Participants each got two BNT162b2 or mRNA-1273 vaccine doses. It was with 10 IU/ml IL-2 and about 10 ug/ml peptides that a few million PBMC per well were cultured. A word on this clone: The antigen remains undetermined.

The CDR3 sequence is 13 residues long. Germline lookup yields CDR1 SGHNT and CDR2 YYREEE (reference sequence). V lost 2 bases and J 6 bases, leaving 11 bases between the germline ends. The receptor was isolated from a human donor who received a COVID-19 vaccine. Sequenced material: CD4+ T cells from PBMCs cultured with HCoV-229E spike peptides, taken after COVID-19 vaccination. J is TRBJ1-2 and V is TRBV5-4, with D possibly TRBD1 on 6 matching bases. In DNA, the CDR3 is TGTGCCAGCAGCTTAAAGGGGGTCCATGGCTACACCTTC. This gives the protein CASSLKGVHGYTF.